This T cell receptor (beta chain) was obtained from a study of regulatory T cells in long-lasting Graves disease (dated by TCRdb to the early 2020s). Some background on the complete study: Patients with newly diagnosed Graves' disease had been on antithyroid drugs for under 3 months. TCR sequencing covered about 13 persistent and approximately 20 newly diagnosed Graves' disease patients, approximately 33 samples in total. The study took place in China and was registered as a clinical trial. This study used TCR sequencing and RNA sequencing of peripheral blood to compare persistent Graves' disease patients against newly diagnosed Graves' disease patients. What the work shows at the level of the full study, not this receptor alone: TRBV28, TRBJ1-2 and TRBJ2-5 were preferentially used in persistent disease, while TRBV20-1 and TRBJ2-1 were favored in newly diagnosed disease. Patients with persistent disease shared more public clonotypes (over 2,500) than newly diagnosed patients did (966). Persistent Graves' disease patients showed lower TCR Shannon entropy and fewer highly expanded clones than newly diagnosed patients, suggesting clonal expansion. Sequencing and analysis were limited to the TCR beta chain. Only peripheral blood was studied, because thyroid tissue, the primary lesion, was inaccessible. As a limitation, the authors acknowledged that the small sample size may reduce accuracy.

This specimen's time point label, per the study, means: newly diagnosed GD, antithyroid drugs for less than 3 months. For both TCR sequencing and RNA sequencing, RNA was extracted from PBMCs in TRIzol. The diagnosis of Graves' disease followed American Thyroid Association guidelines. Patients for the study were recruited at an endocrinology department in Xi'an, China. Each patient gave 9 to 10 milliliters of peripheral blood, collected in an EDTA anticoagulant tube. Ficoll Paque Plus density gradient separation was used to isolate PBMCs, and no further T cell sorting was done. An Agilent 2100 Bioanalyzer and agarose gel were used to assess RNA quality, and a NanoDrop 2000 was used to measure RNA concentration. This clonotype was seen a handful of times. No antigen is known for it. It has no much larger one-base neighbor in the sample; base qualities were not kept. The germline V gene supplies CDR1 KGHSH and CDR2 LQKENI. V is shortened by 2 bases, J by 5 bases, and the region joining them spans 13 bases. CDR3 length: 15 amino acids, cysteine to phenylalanine. Only the CDR3 DNA is retained, 45 bases long and in frame from the first base.

The protocol used for the library was multiplex PCR. The sample was run on an Illumina HiSeq 4000. iRepertoire HTBI primers and Arm-PCR amplification of CDR3 regions were used to construct TCR beta libraries. Before sequencing, the PCR products went through gel purification. The original pipeline was this. A total of 62 TRBV and about 13 TRBJ segments were identified across samples and were used for gene usage analysis of CDR3 amino acid clonotypes. COPE and FqMerger were used to merge filtered high-quality paired reads into contigs. BLAST was used to align contigs to the IMGT TRBV, TRBD and TRBJ reference genes, and CDR3 was defined following IMGT. Any clonotype with a frequency above 0.1% was counted as a highly expanded clone. Shannon entropy served as the measure of repertoire diversity, while the Gini coefficient captured V-J evenness. A clonotype found in more than one individual was treated as public. The public reads were run again by TCRdb, first through fastp at Q25 and then through MiXCR, and only productive beta chains were kept. Identical CDR3 protein sequences are pooled into one entry, listed with their most common genes and DNA. TCRdb's processing, not the authors', yielded these V and J calls. This sample holds around 420,000 distinct CDR3 sequences; 15% were observed only once. Of the sample, 7.8% falls within the top ten clones.

These same data were also listed under a study on T cells in Graves' hyperthyroidism and ophthalmopathy. The second investigation adds: A patient counted as having stable Graves' hyperthyroidism if no progression to ophthalmopathy occurred over 18 months of follow-up. Hyperthyroidism patients were aged 18 to 65 years and newly diagnosed, with disease duration of less than 2 months. The study excluded patients with uncontrolled infections, other autoimmune diseases, pregnancy or lactation. Clinical symptoms, serum thyroxine and TRAb, thyroid ultrasound, and orbital computed tomography formed the basis for the diagnoses. The TCR CDR3 was subjected to a first round of RT-PCR using the HTBI primer set and the Qiagen OneStep RT-PCR kit. Blood samples also contained most of the expanded thyroid clonotypes (frequency above 0.001), which suggests that blood repertoires may reflect thyroid immune responses. In cross-validation, a model built on a 13 V-J signature told ophthalmopathy apart from stable hyperthyroidism with 87.88% sensitivity and 81% to 82% specificity, and in testing the same model reached 80%/75%. During validation, the model predicted progression to ophthalmopathy a median of approximately 6.5 months ahead of onset, with almost 71% sensitivity and about 72% specificity. To identify TCR V-J signatures that set the groups apart, the researchers used a discovery cohort of about a hundred patients, made up of fewer than 50 with Graves' ophthalmopathy and some 60 with stable Graves' hyperthyroidism. Prospective prediction of ophthalmopathy was tested in an independent validation cohort consisting of some 18 hyperthyroidism patients and more than 15 patients who later progressed to ophthalmopathy. For training and testing, the 100 or so patients in the discovery cohort were randomly divided in a 7:3 ratio. In addition, the study compared T-cell repertoires in thyroid tissue and in blood from a handful of Graves' hyperthyroidism patients. Following sampling, methimazole starting at 30 mg daily was given to hyperthyroidism patients, and high-dose intravenous methylprednisolone was given to ophthalmopathy patients. The libraries were constructed in a second round of multiplex PCR and then size-selected and purified. The libraries were sequenced on an Illumina HiSeq2000 using paired-end 100 bp reads. SOAPnuke was used to process the raw data, throwing out any read that contained adapters or uncalled bases, had a mean Phred below 15, or lacked an exact constant-primer or identifier match. COPE v1.2.5 was used to merge high-quality paired reads, and clonotypes were defined as unique nucleotide sequences. MiTCR v1.1 was used to align clonotypes to the IMGT TRBV, TRBD and TRBJ reference segments. The analysis included only V-J combinations with a frequency above 0.0001, which together covered 99% to 99.2% of the repertoires. The TCS score was defined as F50 (clonal expansion) divided by E x V (chaos), with BLOSUM62-based TCRdist calculated between CDR3 peptides within each V-J. Welch's t-statistics and random forest reduced roughly 500 V-J features to 10 to 15, which were used in a naive Bayes classifier (R e1071). No statistical method was used to fix the sample size in advance, and group allocation was not hidden from the investigators. The paper reports TCR Vbeta CDR3 sequencing of approximately 130 peripheral blood samples: some 41 ophthalmopathy, roughly 80 hyperthyroidism and approximately 17 progressor patients.

The receptor was derived from a middle-aged woman with Graves disease. Donor details come from another sample of the same person, matched by shared clones. In this chain, TRBV18 is recombined with TRBJ2-1; the D gene is perhaps TRBD1, from 5 matching bases. The input for sequencing was peripheral blood mononuclear cells (PBMCs), taken at new diagnosis, from a patient treated with antithyroid drugs. CDR3 region: CASSPFAGQNNEQFF. The DNA reads TGTGCCAGCTCACCATTTGCAGGACAAAACAATGAGCAGTTCTTC.